The 3 T cell receptor beta chains below were found in one sample sequenced in a study of blood T cell repertoires in COVID-19. Sequencing was performed with immunoSEQ multiplex PCR; in TCRdb, only in-frame clones are kept and a portion is missing. The profile shows 150,000 to 200,000 clones, around 82% of them singletons. Sample: peripheral blood. The receptors shown here come from a man in his sixties or seventies with active or convalescent COVID-19.

The chain recombines TRBV20-1 with TRBJ2-1; no clear D gene. CDR3 length: 11 residues. V lost 2 bases to trimming and J lost 8 bases, with 7 bases between them. Germline V gene data show CDR1 as DFQATT and CDR2 as SNEGSKA (reference sequence). The CDR3 DNA follows: TGCAGTGCTAGACGTAAGCATGAGCAGTTCTTC. This codes for CSARRKHEQFF.

The J gene is TRBJ2-1, the V gene TRBV5-4; weak D call: TRBD2 (5 bases). The length of the CDR3 is 12 residues. V was cut by 4 bases and J by 13 bases, with 15 bases left in between. Germline V gives CDR1 SGHNT, CDR2 YYREEE (reference sequence). The CDR3 sequence: CASSPHRDVQFF. The DNA of the CDR3 is TGTGCCAGCAGCCCGCACCGGGATGTACAGTTCTTC.

This rearrangement joins TRBV29-1 to TRBJ1-2; no reliable D call. Germline assignment: CDR1 SQVTM and CDR2 ANQGSEA. With 3 bases removed from V and 0 bases from J, the gap between germline ends came to 11 bases. This CDR3 spans 14 amino acids. In DNA, the CDR3 is TGCAGCGTTGAGCCGGGGTCAGCTAACTATGGCTACACCTTC. This gives the protein CSVEPGSANYGYTF.